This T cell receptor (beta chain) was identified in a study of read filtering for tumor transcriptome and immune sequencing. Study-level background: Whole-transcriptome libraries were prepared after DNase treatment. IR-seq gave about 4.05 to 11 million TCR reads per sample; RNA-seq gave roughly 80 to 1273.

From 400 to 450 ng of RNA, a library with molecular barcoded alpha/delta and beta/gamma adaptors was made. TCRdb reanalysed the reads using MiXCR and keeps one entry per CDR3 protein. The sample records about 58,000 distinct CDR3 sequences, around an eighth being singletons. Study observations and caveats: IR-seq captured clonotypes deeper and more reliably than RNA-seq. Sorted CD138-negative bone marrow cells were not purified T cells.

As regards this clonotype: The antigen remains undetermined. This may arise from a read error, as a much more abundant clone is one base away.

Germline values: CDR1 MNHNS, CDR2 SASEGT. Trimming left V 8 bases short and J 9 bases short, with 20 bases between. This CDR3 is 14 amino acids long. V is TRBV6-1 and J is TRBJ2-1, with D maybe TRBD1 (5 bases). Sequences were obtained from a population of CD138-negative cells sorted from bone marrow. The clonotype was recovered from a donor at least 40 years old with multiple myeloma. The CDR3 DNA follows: TGTGCCAGCGGACAAGGCCCAAGGCAGGGTGAGCAGTTCTTC. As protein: CASGQGPRQGEQFF.